This T cell receptor (beta chain) was retrieved from a study of CD8 T cells in Susac syndrome. The ends lost 5 bases at V and 1 base at J; junction bases unmatched: 7. This CDR3 has 16 residues. Reverse transcription of about 0.5 to 1 ug RNA used random hexamers. MiXCR, applied by TCRdb to the immunoSEQ multiplex PCR reads, yields one record per CDR3 protein. The sample consists of more than 250,000 distinct CDR3 sequences, about 90% of them appearing once. This clonotype has a single count. This TCR was recovered from a human donor with multiple sclerosis. The V gene is TRBV12-3 or TRBV12-4, the J gene TRBJ2-7; 11 bases line up with TRBD1. The sequenced sample was CD4+ T cells from PBMCs. The CDR3 loop reads CASSHTGTGGSYEQYF. In DNA, the CDR3 is TGTGCCAGCAGTCATACCGGGACAGGGGGTTCCTACGAGCAGTACTTC.